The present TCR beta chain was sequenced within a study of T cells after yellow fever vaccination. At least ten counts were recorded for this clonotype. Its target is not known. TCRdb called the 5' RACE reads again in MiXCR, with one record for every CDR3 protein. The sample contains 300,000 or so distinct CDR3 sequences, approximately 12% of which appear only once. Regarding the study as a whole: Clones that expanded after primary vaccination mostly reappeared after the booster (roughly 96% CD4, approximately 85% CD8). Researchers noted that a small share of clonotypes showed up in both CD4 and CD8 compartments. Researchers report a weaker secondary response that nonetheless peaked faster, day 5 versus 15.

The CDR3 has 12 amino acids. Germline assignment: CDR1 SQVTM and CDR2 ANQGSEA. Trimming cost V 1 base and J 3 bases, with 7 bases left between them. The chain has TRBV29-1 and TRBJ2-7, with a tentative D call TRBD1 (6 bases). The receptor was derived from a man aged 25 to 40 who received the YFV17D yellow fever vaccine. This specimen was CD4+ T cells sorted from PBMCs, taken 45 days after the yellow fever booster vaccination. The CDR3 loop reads CSVEGGGYEQYF. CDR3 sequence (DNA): TGCAGCGTTGAAGGAGGGGGCTACGAGCAGTACTTC.